This TCR beta chain was found in a study of blood T cells in healthy people across ages. Study in general: Template switching recovered approximately one barcoded beta molecule for every two T cells.

On this clonotype: Its target is unknown.

Using a J-beta primer mix together with a sample-barcoded 5' primer, a second PCR was run for 7 to 11 cycles. Each CDR3 protein is one row after TCRdb ran MiXCR on the 5' RACE reads. The sample includes about 1,500,000 distinct CDR3 sequences, over 25% seen only once; the top ten take less than 9.5%. Findings and caveats of the study: Among long-lived donors, naive CD4+ cells were more numerous and diversity higher than in aged donors. Roughly linear age-related decline in beta diversity appeared, significant by age approximately 43.

The study drew donors from healthy Caucasian individuals in Russia aged roughly 6 to 90. This receptor was taken from a woman in her 30s in good health. Sequences were obtained from blood.

CDR3 nucleotides: TGCAGTGCTAGCACTGCGAGCCCACTGGGCTACACCTTC. It encodes CSASTASPLGYTF. The V gene is TRBV20-1, the J gene TRBJ1-2; no definite D call. From germline, CDR1 is DFQATT and CDR2 SNEGSKA (reference sequence). The V end was cut by 3 bases, the J end by 8 bases, with 16 bases between. This CDR3 has 13 amino acids.